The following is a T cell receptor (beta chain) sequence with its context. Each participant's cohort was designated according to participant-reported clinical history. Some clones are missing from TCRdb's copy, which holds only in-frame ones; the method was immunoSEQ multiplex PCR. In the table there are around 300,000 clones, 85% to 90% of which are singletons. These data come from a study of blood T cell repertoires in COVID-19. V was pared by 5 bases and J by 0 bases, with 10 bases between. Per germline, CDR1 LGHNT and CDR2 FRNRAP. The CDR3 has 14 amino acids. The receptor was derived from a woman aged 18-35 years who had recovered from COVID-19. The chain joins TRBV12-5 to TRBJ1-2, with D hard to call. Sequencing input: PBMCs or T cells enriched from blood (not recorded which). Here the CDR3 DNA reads TGTGCTAGTGGTGGAGATCTTCCTAACTATGGCTACACCTTC. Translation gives CASGGDLPNYGYTF.